This note documents a single TCR beta chain sequence. The source of the sample is a study of blood T cell repertoires in COVID-19. Only in-frame clones appear in the TCRdb table, and some are missing; sequencing was by immunoSEQ multiplex PCR. Of some 260,000 clones detected, roughly 88% appear once; the ten largest clones hold 6.3%. Sequenced: peripheral blood. The clonotype was recovered from a young woman with COVID-19, enrolled during active disease.

The CDR3 sequence: CASRNAGRGVFSWDEQFF. The CDR3 nucleotides are TGTGCCAGCAGGAACGCGGGGCGGGGGGTCTTCTCCTGGGATGAGCAGTTCTTC. The V and J genes are TRBV5-6 and TRBJ2-1; 8 bases are a match to TRBD2. CDR1 and CDR2 from the germline V gene are SGHDT and YYEEEE. CDR3 length: 18 amino acids. Trimming at V came to 5 bases and at J to 8 bases, leaving 21 bases not matched to a gene.